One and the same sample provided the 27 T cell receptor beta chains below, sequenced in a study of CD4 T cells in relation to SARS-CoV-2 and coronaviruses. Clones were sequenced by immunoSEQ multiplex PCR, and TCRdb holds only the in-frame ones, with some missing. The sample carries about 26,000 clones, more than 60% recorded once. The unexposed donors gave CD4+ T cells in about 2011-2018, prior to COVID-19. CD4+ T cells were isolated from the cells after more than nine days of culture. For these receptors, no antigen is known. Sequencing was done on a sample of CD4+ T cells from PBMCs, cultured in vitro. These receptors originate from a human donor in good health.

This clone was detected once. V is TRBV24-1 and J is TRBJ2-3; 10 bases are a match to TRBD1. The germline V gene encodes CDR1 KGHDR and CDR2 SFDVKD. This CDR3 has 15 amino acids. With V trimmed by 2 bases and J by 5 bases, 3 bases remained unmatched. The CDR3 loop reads CATSDSTGGLDTQYF. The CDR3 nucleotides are TGTGCCACCAGTGATTCGACAGGGGGCTTAGATACGCAGTATTTT.

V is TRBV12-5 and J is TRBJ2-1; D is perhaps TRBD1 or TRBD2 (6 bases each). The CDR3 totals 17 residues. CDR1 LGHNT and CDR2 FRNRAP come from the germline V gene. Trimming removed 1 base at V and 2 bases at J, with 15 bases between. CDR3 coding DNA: TGTGCTAGTGGTTTGGACCGATGGGGGGCGGCCTACAATGAGCAGTTCTTC. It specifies CASGLDRWGAAYNEQFF. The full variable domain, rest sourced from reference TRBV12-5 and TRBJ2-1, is DARVTQTPRHKVTEMGQEVTMRCQPILGHNTVFWYRQTMMQGLELLAYFRNRAPLDDSGMPKDRFSAEMPDATLATLKIQPSEPRDSAVYFCASGLDRWGAAYNEQFFGPGTRLTVL.

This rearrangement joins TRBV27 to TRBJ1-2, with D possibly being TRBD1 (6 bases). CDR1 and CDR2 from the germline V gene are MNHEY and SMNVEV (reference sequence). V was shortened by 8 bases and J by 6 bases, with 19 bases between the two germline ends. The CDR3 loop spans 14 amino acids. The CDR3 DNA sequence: TGTGCCAGCCTCTACAGGGAGGGATACCATGGCTACACCTTC. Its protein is CASLYREGYHGYTF.

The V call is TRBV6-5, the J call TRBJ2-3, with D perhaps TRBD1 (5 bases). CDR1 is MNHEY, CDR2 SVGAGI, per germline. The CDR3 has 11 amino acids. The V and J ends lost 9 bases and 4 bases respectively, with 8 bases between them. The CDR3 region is CASIGADTQYF. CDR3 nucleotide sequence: TGTGCCAGTATAGGGGCAGATACGCAGTATTTT.

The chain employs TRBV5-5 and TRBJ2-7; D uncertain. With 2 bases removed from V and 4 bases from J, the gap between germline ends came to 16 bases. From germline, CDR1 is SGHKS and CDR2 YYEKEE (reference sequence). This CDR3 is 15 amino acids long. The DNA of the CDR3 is TGTGCCAGCAGCTTCGGATCAACAAGGGTTTACGAGCAGTACTTC. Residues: CASSFGSTRVYEQYF.

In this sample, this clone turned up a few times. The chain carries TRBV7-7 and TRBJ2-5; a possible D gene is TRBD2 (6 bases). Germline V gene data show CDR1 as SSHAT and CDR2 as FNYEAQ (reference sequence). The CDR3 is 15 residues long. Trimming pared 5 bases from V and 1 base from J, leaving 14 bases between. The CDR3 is CASSPQGGRQETQYF. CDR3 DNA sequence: TGTGCCAGCAGCCCACAAGGAGGGCGCCAAGAGACCCAGTACTTC.

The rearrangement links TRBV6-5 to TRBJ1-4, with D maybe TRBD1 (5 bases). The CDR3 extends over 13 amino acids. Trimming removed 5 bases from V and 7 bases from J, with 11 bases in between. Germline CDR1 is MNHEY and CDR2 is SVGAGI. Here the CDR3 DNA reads TGTGCCAGCAGTACGGGGGGGGTTGAAAAACTGTTTTTT. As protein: CASSTGGVEKLFF.

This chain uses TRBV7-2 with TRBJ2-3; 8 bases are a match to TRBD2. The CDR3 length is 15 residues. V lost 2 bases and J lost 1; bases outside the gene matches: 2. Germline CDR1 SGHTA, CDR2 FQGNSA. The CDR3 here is CASSLYSGGTDTQYF. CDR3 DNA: TGTGCCAGCAGCTTATATAGCGGGGGCACAGATACGCAGTATTTT.

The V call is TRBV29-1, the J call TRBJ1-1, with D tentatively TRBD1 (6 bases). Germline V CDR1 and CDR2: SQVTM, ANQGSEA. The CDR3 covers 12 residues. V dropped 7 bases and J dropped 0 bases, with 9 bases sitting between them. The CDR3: CSAGTMNTEAFF. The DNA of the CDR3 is TGCAGCGCCGGGACAATGAACACTGAAGCTTTCTTT.

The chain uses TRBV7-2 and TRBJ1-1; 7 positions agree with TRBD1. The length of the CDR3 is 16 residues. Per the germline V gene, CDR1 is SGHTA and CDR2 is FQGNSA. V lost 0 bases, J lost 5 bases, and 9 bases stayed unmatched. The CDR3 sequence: CASSLALGGSRTEAFF. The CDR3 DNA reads TGTGCCAGCAGCTTAGCTCTAGGGGGCTCGAGAACTGAAGCTTTCTTT.

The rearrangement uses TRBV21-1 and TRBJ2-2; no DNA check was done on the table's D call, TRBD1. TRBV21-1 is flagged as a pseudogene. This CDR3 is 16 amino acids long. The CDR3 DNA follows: TGTGCCAGCAGCAACCCCGGGACAACGAACACCGGGGAGCTGTTTTTT. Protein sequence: CASSNPGTTNTGELFF.

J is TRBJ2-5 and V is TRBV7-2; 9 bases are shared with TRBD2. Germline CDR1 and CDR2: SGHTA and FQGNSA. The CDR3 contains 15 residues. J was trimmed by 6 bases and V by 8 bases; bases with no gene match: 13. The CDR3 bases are TGTGCCAGCGGAGCGGGACTAGCCTTTGACAAGACCCAGTACTTC. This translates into CASGAGLAFDKTQYF. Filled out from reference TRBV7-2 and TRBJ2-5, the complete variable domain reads GAGVSQSPSNKVTEKGKDVELRCDPISGHTALYWYRQSLGQGLEFLIYFQGNSAPDKSGLPSDRFSAERTGGSVSTLTIQRTQQEDSAVYLCASGAGLAFDKTQYFGPGTRLLVL.

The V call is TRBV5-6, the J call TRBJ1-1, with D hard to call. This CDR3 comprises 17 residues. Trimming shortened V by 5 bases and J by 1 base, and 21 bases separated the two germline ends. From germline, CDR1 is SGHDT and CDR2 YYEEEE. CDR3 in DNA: TGTGCCAGCAGGAGATTGGAAGTCGCTGCTCAGAACACTGAAGCTTTCTTT. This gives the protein CASRRLEVAAQNTEAFF.

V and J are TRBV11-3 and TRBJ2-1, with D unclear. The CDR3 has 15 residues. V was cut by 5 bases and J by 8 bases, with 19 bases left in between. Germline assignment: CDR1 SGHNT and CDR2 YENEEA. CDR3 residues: CASSPRSRLDDEQFF. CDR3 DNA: TGTGCCAGCAGCCCCCGATCCCGGCTAGACGATGAGCAGTTCTTC.

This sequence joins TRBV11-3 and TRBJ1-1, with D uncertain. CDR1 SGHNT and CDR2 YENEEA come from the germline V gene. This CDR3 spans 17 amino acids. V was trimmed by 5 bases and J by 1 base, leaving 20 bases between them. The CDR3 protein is CASSRRSRNKTNTEAFF. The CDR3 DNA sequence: TGTGCCAGCAGCCGACGGAGCCGCAATAAAACGAACACTGAAGCTTTCTTT. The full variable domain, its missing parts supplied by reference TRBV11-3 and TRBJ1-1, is EAGVVQSPRYKIIEKKQPVAFWCNPISGHNTLYWYLQNLGQGPELLIRYENEEAVDDSQLPKDRFSAERLKGVDSTLKIQPAELGDSAVYLCASSRRSRNKTNTEAFFGQGTRLTVV.

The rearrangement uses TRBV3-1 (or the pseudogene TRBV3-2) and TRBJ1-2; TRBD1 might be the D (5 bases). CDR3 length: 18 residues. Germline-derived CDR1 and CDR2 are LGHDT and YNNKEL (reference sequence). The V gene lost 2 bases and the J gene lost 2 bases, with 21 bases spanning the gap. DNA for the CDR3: TGTGCCAGCAGCCAATCTTCGACCCGGGGGTTAAAAAACTATGGCTACACCTTC. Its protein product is CASSQSSTRGLKNYGYTF.

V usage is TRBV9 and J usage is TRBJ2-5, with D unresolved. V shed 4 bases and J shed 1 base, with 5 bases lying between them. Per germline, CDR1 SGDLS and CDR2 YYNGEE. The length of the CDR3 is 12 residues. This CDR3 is CASSRVQETQYF. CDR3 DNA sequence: TGTGCCAGCAGCAGAGTCCAAGAGACCCAGTACTTC.

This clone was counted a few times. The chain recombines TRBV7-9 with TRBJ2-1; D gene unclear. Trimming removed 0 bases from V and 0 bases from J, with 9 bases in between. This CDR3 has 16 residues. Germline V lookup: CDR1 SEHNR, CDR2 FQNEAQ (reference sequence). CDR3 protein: CASSLAKQVSYNEQFF. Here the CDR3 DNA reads TGTGCCAGCAGCTTAGCGAAGCAGGTCTCCTACAATGAGCAGTTCTTC.

The CDR3 DNA sequence: TGTGCCAGCAGCCCTAGAGGGCAGGGTGGAGGCTACACCTTC. Translation gives CASSPRGQGGGYTF. The chain is built from TRBV9 and TRBJ1-2; D possibly corresponds to TRBD1 (5 bases). The CDR3 contains 14 residues. The ends were cut back, 4 bases at V and 8 bases at J, with 18 bases in the middle. Germline V gene lookup returns CDR1 SGDLS and CDR2 YYNGEE.

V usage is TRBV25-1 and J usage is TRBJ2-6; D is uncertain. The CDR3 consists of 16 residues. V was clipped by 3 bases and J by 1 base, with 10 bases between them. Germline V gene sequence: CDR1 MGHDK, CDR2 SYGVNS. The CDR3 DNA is TGTGCCAGCAGTGACTTACAGAGATCTGGGGCCAACGTCCTGACTTTC. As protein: CASSDLQRSGANVLTF. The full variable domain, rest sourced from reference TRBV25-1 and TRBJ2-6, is EADIYQTPRYLVIGTGKKITLECSQTMGHDKMYWYQQDPGMELHLIHYSYGVNSTEKGDLSSESTVSRIRTEHFPLTLESARPSHTSQYLCASSDLQRSGANVLTFGAGSRLTVL.

The CDR3 is CASSSPGTRNEQFF. CDR3 nucleotides: TGTGCCAGCAGCTCTCCCGGGACTAGGAATGAGCAGTTCTTC. V and J are TRBV7-3 and TRBJ2-1, with TRBD2 matching over 8 bases. V lost 4 bases and J lost 7; bases outside the gene matches: 6. Germline values: CDR1 SGHTA, CDR2 FQGTGA. The CDR3 is 14 residues long.

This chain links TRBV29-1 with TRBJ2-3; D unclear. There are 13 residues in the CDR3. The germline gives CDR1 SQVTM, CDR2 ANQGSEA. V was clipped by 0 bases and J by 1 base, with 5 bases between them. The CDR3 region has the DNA TGCAGCGTTGAAGATGCTGGCACAGATACGCAGTATTTT. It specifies CSVEDAGTDTQYF.

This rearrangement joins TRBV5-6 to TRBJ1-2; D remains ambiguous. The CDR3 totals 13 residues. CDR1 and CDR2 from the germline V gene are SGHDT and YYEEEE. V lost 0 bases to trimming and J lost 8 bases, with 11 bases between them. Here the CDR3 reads CASSLVTSGGYTF. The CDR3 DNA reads TGTGCCAGCAGCTTGGTGACGTCTGGGGGCTACACCTTC.

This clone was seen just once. This CDR3 is CASSGSRLSSYEQYF. CDR3 DNA: TGTGCCAGCAGTGGGAGTAGGCTGAGCTCCTACGAGCAGTACTTC. The genes are TRBV6-2 or TRBV6-3 and TRBJ2-7; D possibly corresponds to TRBD2 (5 bases). This CDR3 region has 15 residues. In germline, CDR1 is MNHEY, CDR2 SVGEGT. The V end lost 5 bases, the J end lost 0 bases, and 14 bases lay between the germline ends.

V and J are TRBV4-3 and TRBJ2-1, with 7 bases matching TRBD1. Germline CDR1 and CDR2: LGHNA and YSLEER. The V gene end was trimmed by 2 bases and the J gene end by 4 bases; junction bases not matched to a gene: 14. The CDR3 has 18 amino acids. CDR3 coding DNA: TGCGCCAGCAGCCAATTTCTAGAACAGGGGACGCTTTACAATGAGCAGTTCTTC. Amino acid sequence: CASSQFLEQGTLYNEQFF.

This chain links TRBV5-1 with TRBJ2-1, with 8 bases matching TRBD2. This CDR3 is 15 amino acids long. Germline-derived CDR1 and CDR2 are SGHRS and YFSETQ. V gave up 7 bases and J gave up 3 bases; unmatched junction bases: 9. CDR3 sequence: CASQPQRGYYNEQFF. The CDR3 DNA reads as TGCGCCAGCCAGCCCCAGCGGGGGTACTACAATGAGCAGTTCTTC.

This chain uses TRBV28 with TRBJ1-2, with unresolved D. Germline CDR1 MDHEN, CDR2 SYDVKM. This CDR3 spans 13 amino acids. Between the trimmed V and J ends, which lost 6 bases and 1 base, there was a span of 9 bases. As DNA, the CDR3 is TGTGCCAGCAGCCGTAACTTTAACTATGGCTACACCTTC. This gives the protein CASSRNFNYGYTF.